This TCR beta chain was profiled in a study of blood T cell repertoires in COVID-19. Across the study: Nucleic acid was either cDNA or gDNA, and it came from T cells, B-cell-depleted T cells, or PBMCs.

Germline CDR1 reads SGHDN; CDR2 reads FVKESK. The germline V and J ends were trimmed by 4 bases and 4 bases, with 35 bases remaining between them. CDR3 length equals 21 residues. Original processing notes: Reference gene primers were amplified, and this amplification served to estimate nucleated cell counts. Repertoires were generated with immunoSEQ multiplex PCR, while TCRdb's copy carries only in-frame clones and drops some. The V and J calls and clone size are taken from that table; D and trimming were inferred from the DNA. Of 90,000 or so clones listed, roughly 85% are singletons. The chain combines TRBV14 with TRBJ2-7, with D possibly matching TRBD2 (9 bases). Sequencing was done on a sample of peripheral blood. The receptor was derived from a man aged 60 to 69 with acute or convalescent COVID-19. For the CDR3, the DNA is TGTGCCAGCAGCCCCCCTTTGGGCAGGGGGCTCGGCGGGAGGGCCTCGTACGAGCAGTACTTC. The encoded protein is CASSPPLGRGLGGRASYEQYF.